The 20 T cell receptor beta chains given below trace back to one sample, sequenced in a study of control samples from healthy donors and cancer patients. Clones were sequenced by immunoSEQ multiplex PCR, and TCRdb holds only the in-frame ones, with some missing. The sample carries some 150,000 clones, around 94% recorded once. The sequencing input was blood. The origin of the receptors is a man aged 35 to 55 in good health.

This chain connects TRBV10-2 to TRBJ1-5, with D unclear. The CDR3 is 14 amino acids. Per the germline V gene, CDR1 is WSHSY and CDR2 is SAAADI. The germline V and J ends were trimmed by 3 bases and 5 bases, with 11 bases remaining between them. CDR3 sequence (DNA): TGCGCCAGCAGTGACGGGCCCGCCTATCAGCCCCAGCATTTT. Protein: CASSDGPAYQPQHF.

CDR3 DNA sequence: TGTGCCAGCACCGGGGTTATCGGGGAGCTGTTTTTT. This translates into CASTGVIGELFF. The chain carries TRBV11-2 and TRBJ2-2, with a weak D call TRBD2 (5 bases). The CDR3 is made up of 12 amino acids. Trimming left V 7 bases short and J 7 bases short, with 10 bases between. Germline V gene sequence: CDR1 SGHAT, CDR2 FQNNGV.

V and J are TRBV5-1 and TRBJ1-2; D gene ambiguous. The germline V and J ends were trimmed by 0 bases and 1 base, with 7 bases remaining between them. The CDR3 extends over 14 amino acids. Germline CDR1 reads SGHRS; CDR2 reads YFSETQ. This chain's CDR3 is CASSLEGLNYGYTF. The CDR3 nucleotides are TGCGCCAGCAGCTTGGAAGGACTTAACTATGGCTACACCTTC.

The J gene is TRBJ1-1, the V gene TRBV5-8; possibly TRBD1 for D (5 bases). Trimming took off 1 base at V and 0 bases at J, with 7 bases between the two ends. Germline CDR1 and CDR2: SGHTS and YDEGEE. This CDR3 comprises 14 residues. CDR3 in amino acids: CASSLRGMNTEAFF. CDR3 DNA: TGTGCCAGCAGCTTGAGGGGCATGAACACTGAAGCTTTCTTT.

The chain couples TRBV4-1 to TRBJ1-1; D remains ambiguous. Per the germline V gene, CDR1 is MGHRA and CDR2 is YSYEKL. Trimming cost V 6 bases and J 3 bases, with 17 bases left between them. The CDR3 loop spans 15 amino acids. CDR3 DNA: TGCGCCAGCAGGAAGTCGGAGCCAACCTACACTGAAGCTTTCTTT. This codes for CASRKSEPTYTEAFF.

The chain is built from TRBV25-1 and TRBJ1-1; D perhaps matches TRBD1 (6 bases). Trimming pared 4 bases from V and 0 bases from J, leaving 9 bases between. Germline V lookup: CDR1 MGHDK, CDR2 SYGVNS. There are 14 residues in the CDR3. This chain's CDR3 is CASSGTAMNTEAFF. In DNA form, the CDR3 reads TGTGCCAGCAGTGGGACAGCGATGAACACTGAAGCTTTCTTT.

V gene TRBV3-1 (or the pseudogene TRBV3-2) combines with J gene TRBJ2-7; 9 bases match TRBD1. The CDR3 extends over 17 amino acids. V lost 5 bases to trimming and J lost 3 bases; unmatched junction nucleotides: 14. Germline CDR1 is LGHDT and CDR2 is YNNKEL (reference sequence). The CDR3 region is CASSLITGTGTFYEQYF. CDR3 nucleotide sequence: TGTGCCAGCAGCTTAATAACCGGGACAGGGACTTTCTACGAGCAGTACTTC.

The chain has TRBV5-1 and TRBJ1-5; D not certain. Germline CDR1 reads SGHRS; CDR2 reads YFSETQ. The V end lost 1 base, the J end lost 6 bases, and 14 bases lay between the germline ends. The length of the CDR3 is 15 residues. The CDR3 loop reads CASSLNLGSGQPQHF. The CDR3 nucleotides are TGCGCCAGCAGCTTGAATTTAGGGTCGGGTCAGCCCCAGCATTTT.

V is TRBV7-2 and J is TRBJ1-6; a weak D match, TRBD1 (6 bases). The germline V gene has CDR1 SGHTA and CDR2 FQGNSA. Deletions cut 5 bases from V and 6 bases from J, with 8 bases between. The CDR3 extends over 13 amino acids. Written as DNA, the CDR3 is TGTGCCAGCAGCCCCAGGGGTAATTCACCCCTCCACTTT. Protein sequence: CASSPRGNSPLHF.

The chain combines TRBV3-1 (or the pseudogene TRBV3-2) with TRBJ1-4; 12 bases fit TRBD1. Germline V gene data show CDR1 as LGHDT and CDR2 as YNNKEL (reference sequence). The CDR3 runs 17 residues. The trim removed 5 bases at V and 5 bases at J, leaving 9 bases unmatched. The CDR3 loop reads CASSAGQGAQGNEKLFF. The CDR3 DNA is TGTGCCAGCAGCGCGGGACAGGGGGCGCAAGGCAATGAAAAACTGTTTTTT.

The gene calls are TRBV6-5 and TRBJ2-1; D possibly corresponds to TRBD2 (6 bases). CDR1 and CDR2 (germline): MNHEY, SVGAGI. This CDR3 contains 12 residues. The CDR3 here is CGVSPGGNEQFF. The CDR3 nucleotides are TGTGGAGTATCACCAGGAGGGAATGAGCAGTTCTTC.

This CDR3 reads CASSLTQGNQPQHF. In DNA form, the CDR3 reads TGTGCCAGCAGTTTGACACAGGGCAATCAGCCCCAGCATTTT. The chain joins TRBV6-5 to TRBJ1-5, with D possibly being TRBD1 (5 bases). The germline gives CDR1 MNHEY, CDR2 SVGAGI. This CDR3 comprises 14 residues. Trimming left V 4 bases short and J 2 bases short, with 9 bases between.

The chain links TRBV6-5 to TRBJ1-1, with a possible D match to TRBD1 (6 bases). The CDR3 covers 14 residues. Germline CDR1 reads MNHEY; CDR2 reads SVGAGI. Deletions cut 10 bases from V and 2 bases from J, with 17 bases between. This CDR3 is CATRPGTRNTEAFF. The CDR3 DNA reads as TGTGCCACCAGACCCGGGACAAGAAACACTGAAGCTTTCTTT.

This clone appeared a few times. The CDR3 reads CASRQGAPSSYNSPLHF. CDR3 coding DNA: TGTGCCAGCAGGCAGGGGGCTCCCAGCTCCTATAATTCACCCCTCCACTTT. This rearrangement joins TRBV5-6 to TRBJ1-6; 8 bases fit TRBD1. V trimming: 5 bases; J trimming: 0 bases; junction bases outside the gene matches: 7. This CDR3 has 17 amino acids. CDR1 and CDR2 (germline): SGHDT, YYEEEE.

The chain combines TRBV9 with TRBJ2-1, with TRBD2 identical over 10 bases. Germline V gives CDR1 SGDLS, CDR2 YYNGEE. The CDR3 runs 16 residues. V lost 0 bases and J lost 5; bases outside the gene matches: 5. CDR3 DNA: TGTGCCAGCAGCGTAGTAGCTAGCGGGAGAAACAATGAGCAGTTCTTC. It is translated as CASSVVASGRNNEQFF.

The chain joins TRBV28 to TRBJ1-5; 7 bases are a match to TRBD1. This CDR3 has 14 residues. With V trimmed by 4 bases and J by 4 bases, 4 bases remained unmatched. Germline V CDR1 and CDR2: MDHEN, SYDVKM. In DNA, the CDR3 is TGTGCCAGCAGTTCCGACAGGGTTAATCAGCCCCAGCATTTT. Its translation is CASSSDRVNQPQHF.

J is TRBJ2-3 and V is TRBV5-6; possible D gene TRBD2, 6 bases. CDR1 and CDR2 from the germline V gene are SGHDT and YYEEEE. The CDR3 runs 15 residues. V gave up 2 bases and J gave up 3 bases, with 13 bases separating them. CDR3 protein: CASSFSQGGTDTQYF. CDR3 coding DNA: TGTGCCAGCAGCTTCAGTCAGGGAGGAACAGATACGCAGTATTTT.

On this clone: Being one base from a much bigger clone, this may be a read error. J is TRBJ2-1 and V is TRBV12-3 or TRBV12-4; the D is unclear. Between the trimmed V and J ends, which lost 5 bases and 4 bases, there was a span of 6 bases. This CDR3 is built from 12 residues. The CDR3 coding sequence is TGTGCCAGCAGTCCCGATTACAATGAGCAGTTCTTC. It yields the protein CASSPDYNEQFF.

This clone was picked up one time. The J gene is TRBJ2-1, the V gene TRBV7-6; D is ambiguous. Germline-derived CDR1 and CDR2 are SGHVS and FNYEAQ. This CDR3 is built from 16 residues. Trimming cost V 5 bases and J 2 bases, with 16 bases left between them. The CDR3 coding sequence is TGTGCCAGCAGCCCCCCTCCAAATCCGCCCTACAATGAGCAGTTCTTC. Protein: CASSPPPNPPYNEQFF.

In DNA, the CDR3 is TGTGCCAGCAGCTTACAGGGAACTGGCTACACCTTC. It encodes CASSLQGTGYTF. The J gene is TRBJ1-2, the V gene TRBV7-2; TRBD1 might be the D (5 bases). CDR3 size: 12 residues. In germline, CDR1 is SGHTA, CDR2 FQGNSA. V was clipped by 2 bases and J by 7 bases, with 8 bases between them.